The 11 T cell receptor beta chains reported below all come from one sample, sequenced in a study of metastatic and nonmetastatic thyroid tumors. Patients had received no treatment of any kind before thyroid surgery. TCRdb re-analyzed the PCR reads using MiXCR. The sample holds 24,000 or so clones, around an eighth seen once. The material sequenced was blood. The origin of the receptors is a female donor with papillary thyroid cancer or a benign thyroid nodule (not recorded which). Some clones in this sample may be carry-over from other donors' samples.

This clone appeared many times. This chain uses TRBV11-2 with TRBJ2-1; 8 bases fit TRBD2. J lost 6 bases, V lost 1 base, and 5 bases had no gene match. CDR1 SGHAT and CDR2 FQNNGV come from the germline V gene. There are 15 residues in the CDR3. CDR3 nucleotides: TGTGCCAGCAGCTTAGTTATTAGCGGGGCCAATGAGCAGTTCTTC. Translated, it gives CASSLVISGANEQFF.

The genes are TRBV11-3 and TRBJ2-7, with a possible D match to TRBD2 (6 bases). The length of the CDR3 is 12 residues. Trimming stripped 5 bases from V and 6 bases from J, with 11 bases between. Germline V CDR1 and CDR2: SGHNT, YENEEA. For the CDR3, the DNA is TGTGCCAGCAGCCCCCGGGGGTCCGAGCAGTACGTC. Its protein product is CASSPRGSEQYV.

This clone was recorded many times. This sample also contains other DNA sequences that code for the same CDR3. The gene calls are TRBV11-2 and TRBJ1-4; D call uncertain. Germline V gene sequence: CDR1 SGHAT, CDR2 FQNNGV. This CDR3 contains 16 residues. The ends were cut back, 9 bases at V and 0 bases at J, with 17 bases in the middle. CDR3 loop: CASSPQEAPTNEKLFF. The CDR3 DNA sequence: TGTGCCAGTAGCCCGCAGGAGGCCCCAACTAATGAAAAACTGTTTTTT.

By its share, this clone is medium-sized (0.01 to 0.1%). V is TRBV6-1 and J is TRBJ2-3; 9 bases agree with TRBD1. Germline lookup yields CDR1 MNHNS and CDR2 SASEGT. CDR3 length: 15 amino acids. The V and J ends lost 3 bases and 1 base, in that order; junction bases with no gene match: 2. The chain's CDR3 is CASSDWDRGTDTQYF. CDR3 nucleotide sequence: TGTGCCAGCAGTGATTGGGACAGGGGCACAGATACGCAGTATTTT.

With respect to this clone: A much larger clone differs from this one at a single base, so this may be a read error. This chain connects TRBV7-9 to TRBJ2-5; weak D call: TRBD2 (5 bases). This CDR3 spans 14 amino acids. Germline assignment: CDR1 SEHNR and CDR2 FQNEAQ (reference sequence). The CDR3 region is CVSSSGLYQETQYF. DNA for the CDR3: TGTGTCAGCAGCTCCGGACTCTACCAAGAGACCCAGTACTTC.

This clone has ten or more counts. The chain employs TRBV11-3 and TRBJ2-4; tentatively, D is TRBD1 or TRBD2 (7 bases each). V shed 0 bases and J shed 8 bases, with 17 bases lying between them. Germline values: CDR1 SGHNT, CDR2 YENEEA. This CDR3 region has 16 residues. The chain's CDR3 is CASSLDLDRAGDIQYF. The CDR3 coding sequence is TGTGCCAGCAGCTTAGATCTTGACAGGGCGGGGGACATTCAGTACTTC.

This rearrangement joins TRBV20-1 to TRBJ2-1, with TRBD2 matching over 10 bases. The CDR3 is 15 residues long. Trimming cost V 3 bases and J 3 bases; bases outside gene matches: 5. Germline CDR1 is DFQATT and CDR2 is SNEGSKA (reference sequence). The CDR3 here is CSASGRTSGYNEQFF. The CDR3 nucleotides are TGCAGTGCTAGTGGGAGGACTAGCGGCTACAATGAGCAGTTCTTC.

Regarding this clone: A much larger clone differs from this one at a single base, so this may be a read error. This chain joins TRBV7-3 and TRBJ2-1, with TRBD1 as a possible D gene (6 bases). Trimming left V 4 bases short and J 12 bases short, with 16 bases between. Germline V gene lookup returns CDR1 SGHTA and CDR2 FQGTGA. The CDR3 is 13 residues long. CDR3: CASSYRVRYGQFF. The CDR3 DNA is TGTGCCAGCAGCTACAGGGTGCGGTATGGGCAGTTCTTC.

This clone was picked up many times. The rearrangement joins TRBV6-2 or TRBV6-3 to TRBJ2-7; TRBD1 matches 9 bases. CDR1 and CDR2 (germline): MNHEY, SVGEGT. CDR3 length: 15 amino acids. With V trimmed by 0 bases and J by 3 bases, 3 bases remained unmatched. CDR3 residues: CASSYSRTGVYEQYF. CDR3 nucleotides: TGTGCCAGCAGTTACTCCAGGACAGGGGTCTACGAGCAGTACTTC.

This clone was recorded at least ten times. A much larger clone lies a single base off, so this may be a read error. This chain links TRBV30 with TRBJ2-1, with D tentatively TRBD1 or TRBD2 (5 bases each). Germline-derived CDR1 and CDR2 are GTSNPN and SVGIG (reference sequence). V lost 5 bases and J 6 bases, leaving 20 bases between the germline ends. The CDR3 length is 15 residues. CDR3 DNA sequence: TGTGCCTGGGGTGGGGCGGGTGCCCCACGCAATGAGCAGTTCTTC. Translation: CAWGGAGAPRNEQFF.

This clone was seen repeatedly, ten times or more. V gene TRBV10-1 combines with J gene TRBJ1-3; TRBD1 is a possible D gene (5 bases). V lost 10 bases and J 11 bases, leaving 15 bases between the germline ends. The V gene's germline CDR1 is WNHNN and CDR2 SYGVQD (reference sequence). This CDR3 has 11 residues. The CDR3 DNA follows: TGCGCCACCGGGACGGGGGATTCCATATATTTT. It is translated as CATGTGDSIYF.